Shown below are 23 T cell receptor beta chains from a single sample sequenced in a study of T cell repertoires in cytomegalovirus infection. Their recognized antigens are unknown. Each CDR3 protein gets one entry after TCRdb re-called the reads with MiXCR. This table holds about 770,000 distinct CDR3 sequences, 25% to 30% found once. Sequencing was performed on cultured CD8+ T cells from PBMCs, taken from culture after CMV antigen stimulation. These receptors came from a human donor in good health (CMV status not recorded). Some clones in this sample may be carry-over from other donors' samples.

CDR3: CASSFSGGYHNEQFF. The CDR3 DNA reads TGTGCCAGCAGCTTTTCCGGGGGCTACCACAATGAGCAGTTCTTC. The chain recombines TRBV7-2 with TRBJ2-1, with D tentatively TRBD1 or TRBD2 (6 bases each). CDR3 length equals 15 residues. V lost 3 bases and J 5 bases, leaving 14 bases between the germline ends. Germline V gene lookup returns CDR1 SGHTA and CDR2 FQGNSA.

V is TRBV12-5 and J is TRBJ1-1; 7 nucleotides agree with TRBD1. CDR1 and CDR2 (germline): LGHNT, FRNRAP. The junction had 8 bases not matched to a gene; V was cut back by 3 bases and J by 1 base. The CDR3 has 16 amino acids. CDR3 sequence (DNA): TGTGCTAGTGGTTTCTCAGCCGGGACAGCGAACACTGAAGCTTTCTTT. Residues: CASGFSAGTANTEAFF.

The table lists this clonotype with many counts. V gene TRBV12-3 or TRBV12-4 combines with J gene TRBJ2-2; D remains ambiguous. The CDR3 runs 13 residues. Trimming pared 6 bases from V and 1 base from J, leaving 6 bases between. DNA for the CDR3: TGTGCCAGCAGCCCAGTGAACACCGGGGAGCTGTTTTTT. Residues: CASSPVNTGELFF.

The chain is built from TRBV20-1 and TRBJ1-2; D unclear. V gave up 6 bases and J gave up 5 bases, with 22 bases separating them. This CDR3 region has 15 residues. Per germline, CDR1 DFQATT and CDR2 SNEGSKA (reference sequence). The CDR3 nucleotides read TGCAGTGCACAGAACTCCCGTGGCAGCTTTTATGGCTACACCTTC. Amino acid sequence: CSAQNSRGSFYGYTF.

The chain carries TRBV7-4 and TRBJ1-2, with a possible D match to TRBD1 (5 bases). This CDR3 is 14 amino acids long. Germline values: CDR1 SGHVT, CDR2 SQSDAQ. V shed 3 bases and J shed 8 bases, with 16 bases lying between them. CDR3 loop: CASSFSEGFGGYTF. The CDR3 nucleotides are TGTGCCAGCAGCTTCAGCGAGGGGTTCGGGGGCTACACCTTC. The whole variable domain, filled in from reference TRBV7-4 and TRBJ1-2, reads GAGVSQSPRYKVAKRGRDVALRCDSISGHVTLYWYRQTLGQGSEVLTYSQSDAQRDKSGRPSGRFSAERPERSVSTLKIQRTEQGDSAVYLCASSFSEGFGGYTFGSGTRLTVV.

This clonotype was observed a few times. The rearrangement uses TRBV7-9 and TRBJ1-5; perhaps TRBD1 as D (5 bases). This CDR3 contains 14 residues. Trimming took off 5 bases at V and 2 bases at J, with 10 bases between the two ends. Germline V gives CDR1 SEHNR, CDR2 FQNEAQ (reference sequence). The CDR3 here is CASSHQGGNQPQHF. The CDR3 region has the DNA TGTGCCAGCAGCCACCAGGGAGGCAATCAGCCCCAGCATTTT. Looking up the rest from reference TRBV7-9 and TRBJ1-5 gives the full variable domain: DTGVSQNPRHKITKRGQNVTFRCDPISEHNRLYWYRQTLGQGPEFLTYFQNEAQLEKSRLLSDRFSAERPKGSFSTLEIQRTEQGDSAMYLCASSHQGGNQPQHFGDGTRLSIL.

This clonotype was observed a few times. This rearrangement joins TRBV7-8 to TRBJ1-2; no reliable D call. The CDR3 loop spans 13 amino acids. V was shortened by 3 bases and J by 10 bases, with 15 bases between the two germline ends. Germline CDR1 and CDR2: SGHVS and FQNEAQ. Here the CDR3 reads CASSLRHTMDYTF. CDR3 DNA: TGTGCCAGCAGCTTGCGCCATACAATGGACTACACCTTC.

This chain links TRBV15 with TRBJ2-1; 7 positions match TRBD1. Germline lookup yields CDR1 LNHNV and CDR2 YYDKDF (reference sequence). The junction had 6 bases not matched to a gene; V was cut back by 1 base and J by 3 bases. There are 16 residues in the CDR3. The CDR3 DNA reads as TGTGCCACCAGCAGAGTTAGGGACAGAGACTACAATGAGCAGTTCTTC. Its translation: CATSRVRDRDYNEQFF.

This clonotype was seen ten or more times. The chain uses TRBV6-1 and TRBJ2-7; D unresolved. CDR3 size: 14 residues. CDR1 is MNHNS and CDR2 is SASEGT in the germline V gene. Trimming took 2 bases from V and 2 from J, leaving 10 bases between them. The CDR3 DNA follows: TGTGCCAGCAGTGAAAAGCAGTTGGCCTACGAGCAGTACTTC. It is translated as CASSEKQLAYEQYF.

The chain recombines TRBV6-2 or TRBV6-3 with TRBJ2-1, with D tentatively TRBD1 (6 bases). Germline loops: CDR1 MNHEY, CDR2 SVGEGT. CDR3 length equals 15 residues. V was pared by 6 bases and J by 6 bases, with 18 bases between. CDR3 nucleotides: TGTGCCAGCAGCCCACGCACAGGGTACCCCAATGAGCAGTTCTTC. Amino acids: CASSPRTGYPNEQFF.

This clonotype was picked up many times. CDR3 sequence reads: CASSVTGQNGYEQYF. CDR3 nucleotides: TGTGCCAGCAGCGTCACGGGACAGAATGGCTACGAGCAGTACTTC. This chain uses TRBV7-2 with TRBJ2-7, with 7 bases lining up with TRBD1. The CDR3 has 15 amino acids. V shed 5 bases, J shed 3 bases, and the junction held 10 bases outside the gene matches. Germline V CDR1 and CDR2: SGHTA, FQGNSA.

The chain couples TRBV24-1 to TRBJ1-2; 7 bases are shared with TRBD1. Germline V gives CDR1 KGHDR, CDR2 SFDVKD. The CDR3 loop spans 12 amino acids. The J segment lost 8 bases and the V segment lost 5 bases, leaving 4 bases of the junction unmatched. DNA for the CDR3: TGTGCCACCAGTGTGGGGACAGCCGGCTACACCTTC. The encoded protein is CATSVGTAGYTF.

This clonotype turned up a few times. The chain couples TRBV5-5 to TRBJ1-3; D remains unclear. V was clipped by 6 bases and J by 0 bases, with 10 bases between them. Germline values: CDR1 SGHKS, CDR2 YYEKEE (reference sequence). This CDR3 has 14 residues. The CDR3, as DNA: TGTGCCAGCATGAACCCGAGCTCTGGAAACACCATATATTTT. Translated, it gives CASMNPSSGNTIYF.

This clonotype was detected only a few times. The chain recombines TRBV24-1 with TRBJ2-5, with D tentatively TRBD1 (6 bases). Deletions cut 3 bases from V and 3 bases from J, with 10 bases between. The germline V gene has CDR1 KGHDR and CDR2 SFDVKD. The CDR3 loop spans 14 amino acids. CDR3 in amino acids: CATSDRDTEETQYF. The DNA of the CDR3 is TGTGCCACCAGTGATAGGGACACCGAAGAGACCCAGTACTTC.

The rearrangement joins TRBV6-5 to TRBJ1-2; unclear D gene. This CDR3 has 17 residues. V lost 0 bases to trimming and J lost 1 base, with 15 bases between them. Germline values: CDR1 MNHEY, CDR2 SVGAGI. The CDR3 bases are TGTGCCAGCAGTTACTCCGCGGCAGCGTTAATTAACTATGGCTACACCTTC. Translation gives CASSYSAAALINYGYTF.

In this sample, this clonotype turned up many times. The chain is built from TRBV19 and TRBJ2-1; possibly TRBD1 for D (5 bases). Trimming stripped 3 bases from V and 3 bases from J, with 9 bases between. The CDR3 spans 14 residues. CDR1 and CDR2 from the germline V gene are LNHDA and SQIVND (reference sequence). For the CDR3, the DNA is TGTGCCAGTAGTATCCAGGGAAGCTACAATGAGCAGTTCTTC. This sequence encodes CASSIQGSYNEQFF.

Concerning this clonotype itself: A much larger clone lies one base from this, so it may be a read error. The chain is built from TRBV7-8 and TRBJ1-5; 7 positions agree with TRBD1. The CDR3 is 15 residues long. Germline V gene data show CDR1 as SGHVS and CDR2 as FQNEAQ. DNA of the CDR3: TGTGTCAGCAGCCAGAGCAGGACAGGTCGTCAGCCCCAGCATTTT. Residues: CVSSQSRTGRQPQHF.

There are a few counts of this clonotype. V and J are TRBV7-2 and TRBJ2-7; tentatively, D is TRBD2 (7 bases). CDR1 is SGHTA and CDR2 is FQGNSA in the germline V gene. This CDR3 spans 15 amino acids. Between the trimmed V and J ends, which lost 0 bases and 2 bases, there was a span of 11 bases. DNA for the CDR3: TGTGCCAGCAGCTTAGCGGGGGGGGCGACCTACGAGCAGTACTTC. This sequence encodes CASSLAGGATYEQYF.

The chain joins TRBV6-1 to TRBJ2-1; a weak D match, TRBD2 (6 bases). Trimming stripped 3 bases from V and 3 bases from J, with 12 bases between. Germline V CDR1 and CDR2: MNHNS, SASEGT. CDR3 length: 15 residues. CDR3 coding DNA: TGTGCCAGCAGTGAGTTTGGCGGGGTCTACAATGAGCAGTTCTTC. Translating gives CASSEFGGVYNEQFF.

V and J are TRBV4-2 and TRBJ1-1; D call uncertain. The CDR3 is 16 amino acids. CDR1 is LGHNA and CDR2 is YNFKEQ in the germline V gene. The V end lost 0 bases, the J end lost 2 bases, and 13 bases lay between the germline ends. The CDR3 coding sequence is TGTGCCAGCAGCCAAGATCTCTCAGGATTCAACACTGAAGCTTTCTTT. It encodes CASSQDLSGFNTEAFF.

V usage is TRBV19 and J usage is TRBJ2-1; TRBD2 matches 11 bases. The CDR3 runs 15 residues. The V and J ends lost 2 bases and 9 bases, in that order; junction bases with no gene match: 6. The germline gives CDR1 LNHDA, CDR2 SQIVND (reference sequence). The CDR3 region is CASSIIAGGKVEQFF. In DNA, the CDR3 is TGTGCCAGTAGTATAATAGCGGGGGGGAAGGTTGAGCAGTTCTTC.

This clonotype was found a few times. The chain employs TRBV27 and TRBJ2-1; D perhaps matches TRBD2 (5 bases). The CDR3 contains 16 residues. Germline CDR1 is MNHEY and CDR2 is SMNVEV (reference sequence). V was shortened by 0 bases and J by 0 bases, with 9 bases between the two germline ends. The DNA of the CDR3 is TGTGCCAGCAGTTTATCCGTGGGGAGCTCCTACAATGAGCAGTTCTTC. Encoded protein: CASSLSVGSSYNEQFF.

Turning to this clonotype: One base away lies a much larger clone, so this may be a sequencing read error. The chain has TRBV7-2 and TRBJ2-1; D not resolved. The CDR3 extends over 13 amino acids. The germline V gene encodes CDR1 SGHTA and CDR2 FQGNSA. Here the CDR3 DNA reads TGTGTCAGCAGATTGAGCTCCTACAATGAGCAGTTCTTC. Its protein product is CVSRLSSYNEQFF.